The TCR beta chain under discussion was sequenced for a study of cytomegalovirus exposure and HLA in healthy donors (dated by TCRdb to between 2016 and 2019). Broadly, across the study: According to an earlier analysis of several hundred of the donors, about 190 million T cells yielded 95 million to 140 million unique TCR beta sequences and approximately 280 Gb of sequence data. The study aimed to test whether signatures of past pathogen exposure could be identified by cataloging public T cell receptors. Donor age, sex, ethnicity and CMV serostatus were compiled together with the repertoire data. In a later genetic analysis, genome-wide SNP genotypes for about 55% of the 666 donors were used, and that subset was treated as a discovery cohort. To predict cytomegalovirus infection status, the study brought together high-throughput TCR immunosequencing, statistical association of individual TCRs with disease status, and machine learning. Among the roughly 380 genotyped donors, approximately 82% belonged to the genetic ancestry cluster associated with self-reported Caucasian donors. Among 398 genotyped donors of the cohort, an average of approximately 220,000 unique TCR beta nucleotide sequences was sequenced per donor, of which 15% to 20% were non-productive. Typing coverage varied by locus: roughly 629-640 donors for A, B, C, DRB1 and DQB1; approximately 560 for DQA1; more than 600 for DPA1; about 450 for DPB1. Every repertoire in the discovery cohort had been generated on one and the same sequencing platform. In a later analysis, previously published TCR beta repertoires from 500 to 750 donors were re-analyzed and high-resolution HLA genotyping was added so that TCR occurrence patterns could be studied. Several DR-DQ haplotypes were handled as single units for association and clustering because linkage in the cohort was strong. The study profiled the T cell repertoires of some 610 subjects by immunosequencing and related them to cytomegalovirus serostatus. In the later analysis, no new phenotypic data were used to find candidate immune exposures; instead, reliance was placed on TCR beta sequences and their occurrence across donors. An early release covering 500 to 750 HLA-typed donors comprised 300 to 350 gigabases of sequencing data and approximately 80 million unique TCR sequences. An earlier analysis of 587 of the donors used high-throughput TCR beta sequencing to judge whether each TCR beta V gene segment behaved as functional or pseudogenic. A separate validation cohort of about 110 different subjects was used in addition to the roughly 700-subject first cohort. Both class I and class II loci were covered by HLA typing, at four-digit resolution. Findings and caveats that apply to the study as a whole: In a later analysis, the rate of TCR association differed among HLA loci, with DRB1 alleles having the most associated TCRs and HLA-C alleles having the fewest. Roughly uniform sequencing depth across donors was assumed in presence/absence analyses, although this assumption may not hold. Because HLA typing was missing for some donors at each locus, association tests included only the typed subset. In this cohort, only TCR beta chains were sequenced, and detectable features were limited by the absence of alpha or paired-chain data. The study listed 150 to 200 TCR beta chains as associated with cytomegalovirus. The authors suggested that the approach could potentially be generalized to other disease states and immunological phenotypes. Linkage disequilibrium might explain the correlated functional status among segregating V segments, but an unknown experimental factor could not be ruled out. Because the 87-base-pair reads could not distinguish some IMGT-functional V segments, including TRBV6-2 and TRBV6-3, those segments were excluded. In an earlier analysis of 450 to 750 of the donors, most TCR beta V segments appeared in productive rearrangements about 90% or about 30% of the time, broadly matching IMGT annotations. CMV serostatus was the only immune exposure information available for the cohort. The sequencing pipeline was judged likely to have produced a cluster of highly shared sequence variants as a technical artifact. At a false discovery rate of 0.05, a later analysis linked fewer than 20,000 TCR beta sequences to specific HLA alleles. Compared with the approximately 670-donor mean, donors in an Asian-associated ancestry cluster had fewer N-insertions in productive TCRs, according to a later genetic analysis. Assigning TCR associations to individual alleles was difficult when HLA alleles, especially DR and DQ, strongly co-occurred. The earlier analysis of 587 of the donors excluded some 15 rarely observed V segments, including chromosome 9 orphons, because counts were too low. The classifier was reported to diagnose cytomegalovirus status with high specificity and sensitivity in both the original and validation cohorts. In a later genetic analysis, a missense DCLRE1C variant was associated with V-gene and J-gene trimming of TCR beta chains, and the association was replicated in an independent cohort. In a later analysis, HLA-associated TCR beta chains were found to be more clonally expanded and to have lower generation probabilities than equally common non-associated chains. Most TCR sequences were observed very rarely across donors, whereas some public TCRs were present in many individuals. A further reported finding was that TCR beta sequences accurately predicted the HLA-A and HLA-B alleles for most subjects in the first cohort. In a later analysis, several top co-occurrence clusters were reported to appear linked to parvovirus B19, influenza, CMV and Epstein-Barr virus. A few of the identified cytomegalovirus-associated TCR beta chains were confirmed in vitro to be specific for cytomegalovirus antigens. Most CMV-associated TCR beta chains appeared to be HLA-restricted in a later analysis, and the HLA associations seemed to be driven largely by CMV exposure.

The cohort comprised more than 550 healthy bone marrow donors. All cohort members were sampled while nominally healthy, although unrecorded immune exposures were likely present. The donor tested CMV seronegative and was one of the 352 seronegative cohort members. Every donor gave a peripheral blood sample, and the peripheral blood mononuclear cells from that sample were used for TCR beta sequencing. Genomic DNA was extracted from the blood cell samples with the Qiagen DNeasy Blood Extraction Kit. The CDR3, from cysteine to phenylalanine, totals 13 residues. The entry retains the CDR3 DNA only, 39 bases that are in frame from base 1. From a lookup of the germline V gene (reference sequence), CDR1 and CDR2 are MNHNY and SVGAGI. V lost 8 bases and J lost 12 bases; the stretch between them is 23 bases long. Libraries came from the immunoSEQ multiplex PCR assay. For the multiplex PCR, a mixture combining 60 forward primers for TCR Vbeta segments and 13 reverse primers for TCR Jbeta segments was used. The CDR3 region of rearranged TCR beta genes was amplified from genomic DNA with a multiplex PCR assay. The Illumina HiSeq System was used to sequence the amplified TCR beta libraries as 87-base-pair reads. For the original study's pipeline: A later analysis counted approximately 76 million unique TCR beta chains across the 666 repertoires, and 10 million to 12 million of these chains were shared by at least two donors. To remove PCR and sequencing errors, raw reads were error-corrected and collapsed into unique sequences using a nearest-neighbor algorithm that merged closely related sequences. V, D and J gene segments were assigned by aligning CDR3 sequences to IMGT reference sequences. For a sequence to be retained, at least a six-nucleotide match to both a V gene segment and a J gene segment was required. Rearrangements were called productive when the CDR3 lacked stop codons and stayed in frame with V and J; all others were non-productive. CDR3 was defined according to IMGT convention as the region running from the second conserved V-encoded cysteine to the conserved J-encoded phenylalanine. In an earlier analysis of more than 550 of the donors, sequences lacking an unambiguous match to a single V gene segment were excluded. In an earlier analysis of approximately 590 of the donors, V segments were called functional above 56.7% productive rearrangements and were called segregating when the between-donor standard deviation exceeded 5%. To diagnose cytomegalovirus status from the catalog of TCR beta chain sequences, a statistical classification framework was built. V and J gene assignment, in a later analysis, came from comparing TCR nucleotide sequences with IMGT/GENE-DB human TR gene sequences. A later analysis assigned CDR3 sequences and most-parsimonious VDJ recombination scenarios with the TCRdist pipeline. A later analysis defined each TCR beta chain by its CDR3 amino acid sequence plus V-gene family, and excluded reads lacking a unique V-gene family. As a way to deal with suspected cross-contamination and a sequencing artifact, a later analysis dropped approximately 570 nucleotide sequences that were highly shared and had low generation probability. In a later analysis, a clonal expansion index was calculated for each public chain from normalized within-repertoire ranks of inferred template counts. Generation probabilities in a later analysis came from a VDJ recombination model fitted to out-of-frame rearrangements, and those results were checked against IGoR. In a later analysis, TCR-TCR, TCR-HLA and TCR-CMV co-occurrence was scored with hypergeometric tests, and a repertoire-size bias correction was applied to TCR pairs. In a later analysis, false discovery rates were estimated by permuting HLA or CMV assignments 20 times. In a later analysis, co-occurring TCRs were grouped with DBSCAN, and TCRdist sequence similarity was added when clustering was performed within HLA-allele-positive subsets. For co-occurrence clustering, repertoires with fewer than 30,000 or more than 120,000 public chains were excluded, along with five or six repertoires with anomalous nucleotide sharing. This immuneACCESS table, as held by TCRdb, lists in-frame sequences with V and J called but not all clones. Of the missing ones, under half trace to an unresolved V gene in checked studies; the others have no known cause. That table is the source of V, J and clone size, and D and trimming were worked out from the DNA. For this sample the table gives more than 110,000 clones, of which roughly 79% were detected only once. The biggest ten clones account for less than 3.5% of the sample.

About this clone itself: The specificity of this receptor is unknown. Qualities for individual bases were not recorded, and no much larger clone is one base off.

This sequence originates from a male donor in good health and CMV-seronegative. The chain employs TRBV6-6 and TRBJ2-7; the D segment could be TRBD2, given 6 matching bases. The sequenced sample was PBMCs. The sequenced DNA: TGTGCCAGCCCCCCACAGGAGGGGCCCACGACGTACTTC. This sequence encodes CASPPQEGPTTYF.